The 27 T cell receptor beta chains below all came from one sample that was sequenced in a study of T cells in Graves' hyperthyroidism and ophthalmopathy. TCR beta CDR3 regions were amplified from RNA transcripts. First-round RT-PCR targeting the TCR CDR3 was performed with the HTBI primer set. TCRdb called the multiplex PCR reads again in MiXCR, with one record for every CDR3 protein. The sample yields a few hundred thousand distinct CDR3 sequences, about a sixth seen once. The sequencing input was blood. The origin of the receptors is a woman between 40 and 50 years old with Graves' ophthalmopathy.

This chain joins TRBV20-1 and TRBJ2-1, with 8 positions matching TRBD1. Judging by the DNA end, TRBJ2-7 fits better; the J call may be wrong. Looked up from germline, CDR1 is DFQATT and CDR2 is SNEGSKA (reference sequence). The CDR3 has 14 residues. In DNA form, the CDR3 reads TGCAGTGCCCTACCCCGGACAGGGACGAATGAGCAGTACTTC. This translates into CSALPRTGTNEQYF.

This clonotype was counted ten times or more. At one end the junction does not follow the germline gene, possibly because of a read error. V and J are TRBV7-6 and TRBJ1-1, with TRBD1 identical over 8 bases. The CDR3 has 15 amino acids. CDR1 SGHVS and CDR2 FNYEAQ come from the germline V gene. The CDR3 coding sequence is TGTGCCAGCAGCGTAGCCGGGACAGGGAACACTGAAGCTTTCTTT. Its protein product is CASSVAGTGNTEAFF. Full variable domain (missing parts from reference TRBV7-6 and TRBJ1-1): GAGVSQSPRYKVTKRGQDVALRCDPISGHVSLYWYRQALGQGPEFLTYFNYEAQQDKSGLPNDRFSAERPEGSISTLTIQRTEQRDSAMYRCASSVAGTGNTEAFFGQGTRLTVV.

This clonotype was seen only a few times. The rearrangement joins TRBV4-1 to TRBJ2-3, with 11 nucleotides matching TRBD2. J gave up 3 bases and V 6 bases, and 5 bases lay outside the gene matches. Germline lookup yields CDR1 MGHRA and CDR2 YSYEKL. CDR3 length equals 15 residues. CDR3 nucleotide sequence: TGCGCCAGCAGGCCACTAGCGGGGGATACAGATACGCAGTATTTT. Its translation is CASRPLAGDTDTQYF.

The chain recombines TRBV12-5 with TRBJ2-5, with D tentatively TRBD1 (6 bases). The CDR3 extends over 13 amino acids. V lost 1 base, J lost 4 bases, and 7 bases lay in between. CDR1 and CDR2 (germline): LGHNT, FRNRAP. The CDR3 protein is CASGLGRGETQYF. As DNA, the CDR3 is TGTGCTAGTGGTTTGGGCAGGGGAGAGACCCAGTACTTC.

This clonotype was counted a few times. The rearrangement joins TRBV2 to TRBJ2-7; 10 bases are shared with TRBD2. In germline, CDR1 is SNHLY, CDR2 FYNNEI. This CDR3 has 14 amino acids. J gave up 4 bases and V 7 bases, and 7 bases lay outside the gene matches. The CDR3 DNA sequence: TGTGCCAGCAATGTACTAGCGGGATGGTACGAGCAGTACTTC. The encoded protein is CASNVLAGWYEQYF.

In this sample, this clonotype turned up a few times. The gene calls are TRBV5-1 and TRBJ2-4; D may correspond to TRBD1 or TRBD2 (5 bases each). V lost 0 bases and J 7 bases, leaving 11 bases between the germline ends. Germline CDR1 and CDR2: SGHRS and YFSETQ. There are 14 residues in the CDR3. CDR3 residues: CASSLVAGSNIQYF. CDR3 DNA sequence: TGCGCCAGCAGCTTGGTGGCAGGGAGTAACATTCAGTACTTC.

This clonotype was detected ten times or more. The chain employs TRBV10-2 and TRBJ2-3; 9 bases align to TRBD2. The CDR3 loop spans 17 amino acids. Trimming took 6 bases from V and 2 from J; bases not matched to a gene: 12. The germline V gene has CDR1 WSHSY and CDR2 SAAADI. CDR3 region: CASRDLSSGSNTDTQYF. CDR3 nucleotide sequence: TGCGCCAGCAGGGACCTGAGTAGCGGGAGTAACACAGATACGCAGTATTTT.

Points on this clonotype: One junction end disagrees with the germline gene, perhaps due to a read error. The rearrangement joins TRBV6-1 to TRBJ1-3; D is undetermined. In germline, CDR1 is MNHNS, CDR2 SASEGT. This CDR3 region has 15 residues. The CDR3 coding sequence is TGTGCCAGCAGTGTTGAGAAGCAGGCTGGAAACACCGTATATTTT. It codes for CASSVEKQAGNTVYF.

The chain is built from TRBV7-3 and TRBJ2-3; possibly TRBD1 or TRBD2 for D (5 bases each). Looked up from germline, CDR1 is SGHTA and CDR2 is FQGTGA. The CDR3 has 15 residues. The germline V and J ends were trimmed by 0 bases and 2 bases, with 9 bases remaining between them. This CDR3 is CASSLTGTDTDTQYF. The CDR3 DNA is TGTGCCAGCAGCTTAACAGGGACCGACACAGATACGCAGTATTTT.

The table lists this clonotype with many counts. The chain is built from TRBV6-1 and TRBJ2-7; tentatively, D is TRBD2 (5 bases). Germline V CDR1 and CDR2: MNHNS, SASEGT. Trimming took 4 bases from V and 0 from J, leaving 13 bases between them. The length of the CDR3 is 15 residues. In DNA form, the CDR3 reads TGTGCCAGCAGTGGAATGCGAGCGGACTCCTACGAGCAGTACTTC. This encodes CASSGMRADSYEQYF.

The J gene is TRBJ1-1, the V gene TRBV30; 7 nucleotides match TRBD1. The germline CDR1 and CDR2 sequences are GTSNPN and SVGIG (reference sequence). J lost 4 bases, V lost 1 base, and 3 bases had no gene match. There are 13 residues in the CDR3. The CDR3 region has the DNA TGTGCCTGGAGTGAGACAGGGACCACTGAAGCTTTCTTT. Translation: CAWSETGTTEAFF. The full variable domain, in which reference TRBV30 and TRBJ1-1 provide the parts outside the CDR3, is SQTIHQWPATLVQPVGSPLSLECTVEGTSNPNLYWYRQAAGRGLQLLFYSVGIGQISSEVPQNLSASRPQDRQFILSSKKLLLSDSGFYLCAWSETGTTEAFFGQGTRLTVV.

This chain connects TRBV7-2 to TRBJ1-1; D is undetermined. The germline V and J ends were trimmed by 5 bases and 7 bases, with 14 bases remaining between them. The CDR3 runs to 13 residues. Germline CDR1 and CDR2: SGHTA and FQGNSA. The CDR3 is CASSLTREFEAFF. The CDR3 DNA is TGTGCCAGCAGCCTCACTCGTGAGTTTGAAGCTTTCTTT.

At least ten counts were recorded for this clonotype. The CDR3 sequence: CASSSSGRGYNEQFF. CDR3 coding DNA: TGTGCCAGCAGTTCTAGCGGGAGAGGGTACAATGAGCAGTTCTTC. The gene calls are TRBV28 and TRBJ2-1; 10 bases map to TRBD2. The CDR3 runs 15 residues. Germline-derived CDR1 and CDR2 are MDHEN and SYDVKM. Losses at the gene ends were 4 bases for V and 4 bases for J; bases not matched to a gene: 4.

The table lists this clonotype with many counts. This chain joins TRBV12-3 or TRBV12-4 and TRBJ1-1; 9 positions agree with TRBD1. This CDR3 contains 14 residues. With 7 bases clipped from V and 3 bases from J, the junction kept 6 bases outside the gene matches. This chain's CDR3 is CASTLQGAHTEAFF. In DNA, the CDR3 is TGTGCCAGCACCCTACAGGGGGCGCACACTGAAGCTTTCTTT.

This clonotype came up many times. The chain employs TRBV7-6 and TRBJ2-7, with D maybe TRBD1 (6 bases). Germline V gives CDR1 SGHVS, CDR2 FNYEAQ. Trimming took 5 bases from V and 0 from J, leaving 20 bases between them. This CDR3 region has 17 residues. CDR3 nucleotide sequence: TGTGCCAGCAGCCCCCCGCCGTACCAGGACAGCTCCTACGAGCAGTACTTC. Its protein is CASSPPPYQDSSYEQYF.

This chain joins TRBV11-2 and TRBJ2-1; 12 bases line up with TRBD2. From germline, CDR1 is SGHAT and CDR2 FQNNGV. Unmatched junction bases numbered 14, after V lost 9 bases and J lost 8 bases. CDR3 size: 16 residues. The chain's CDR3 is CASNQDMTSGRDEQFF. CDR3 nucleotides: TGTGCCAGTAACCAGGACATGACTAGCGGGAGAGATGAGCAGTTCTTC.

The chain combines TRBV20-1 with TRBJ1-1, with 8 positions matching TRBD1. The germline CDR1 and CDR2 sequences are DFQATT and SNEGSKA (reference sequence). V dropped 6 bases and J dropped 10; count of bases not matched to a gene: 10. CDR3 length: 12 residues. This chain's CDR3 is CSADTGTGGAFF. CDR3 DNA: TGCAGTGCCGACACCGGGACAGGTGGAGCTTTCTTT.

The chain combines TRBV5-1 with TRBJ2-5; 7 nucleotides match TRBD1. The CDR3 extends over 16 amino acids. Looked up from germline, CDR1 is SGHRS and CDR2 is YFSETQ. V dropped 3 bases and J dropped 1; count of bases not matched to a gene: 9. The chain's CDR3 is CASSSGQLRFQETQYF. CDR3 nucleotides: TGCGCCAGCAGCTCGGGACAGCTCCGTTTCCAAGAGACCCAGTACTTC. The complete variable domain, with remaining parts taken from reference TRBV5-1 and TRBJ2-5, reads KAGVTQTPRYLIKTRGQQVTLSCSPISGHRSVSWYQQTPGQGLQFLFEYFSETQRNKGNFPGRFSGRQFSNSRSEMNVSTLELGDSALYLCASSSGQLRFQETQYFGPGTRLLVL.

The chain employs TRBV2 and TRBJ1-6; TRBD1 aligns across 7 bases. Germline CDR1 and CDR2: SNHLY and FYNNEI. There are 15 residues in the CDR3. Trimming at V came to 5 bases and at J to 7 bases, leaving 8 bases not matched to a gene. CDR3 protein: CASSKGQPKNSPLHF. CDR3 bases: TGTGCCAGCAGTAAGGGACAGCCGAAAAATTCACCCCTCCACTTT.

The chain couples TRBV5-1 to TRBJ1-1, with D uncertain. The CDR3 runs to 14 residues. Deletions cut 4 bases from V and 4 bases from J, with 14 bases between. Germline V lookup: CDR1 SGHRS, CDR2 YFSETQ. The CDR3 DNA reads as TGCGCCAGCAGCCCGATGGGCAGGCCCACTGAAGCTTTCTTT. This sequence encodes CASSPMGRPTEAFF.

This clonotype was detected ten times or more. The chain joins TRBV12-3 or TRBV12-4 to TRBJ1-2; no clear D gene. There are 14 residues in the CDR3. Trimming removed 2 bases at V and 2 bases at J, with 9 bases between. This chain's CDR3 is CASSLMTENYGYTF. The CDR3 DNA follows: TGTGCCAGCAGTTTAATGACGGAGAACTATGGCTACACCTTC.

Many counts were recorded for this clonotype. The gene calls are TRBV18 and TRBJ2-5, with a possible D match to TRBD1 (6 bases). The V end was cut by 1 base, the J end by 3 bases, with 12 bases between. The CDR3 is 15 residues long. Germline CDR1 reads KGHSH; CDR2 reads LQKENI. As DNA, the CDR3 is TGTGCCAGCTCACCACTGACAGGTCAAGAAGAGACCCAGTACTTC. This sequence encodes CASSPLTGQEETQYF.

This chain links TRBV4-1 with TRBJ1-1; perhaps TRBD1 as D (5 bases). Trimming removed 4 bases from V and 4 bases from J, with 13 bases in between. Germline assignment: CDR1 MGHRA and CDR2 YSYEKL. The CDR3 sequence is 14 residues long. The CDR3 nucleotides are TGCGCCAGCAGCCCGCCCGGGGGGAGCACTGAAGCTTTCTTT. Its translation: CASSPPGGSTEAFF.

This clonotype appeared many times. The CDR3 sequence is CSASSRGRKNTEAFF. The CDR3 nucleotides read TGCAGTGCTAGTAGCCGGGGTCGTAAGAACACTGAAGCTTTCTTT. This chain connects TRBV20-1 to TRBJ1-1; no clear D. Germline CDR1 and CDR2: DFQATT and SNEGSKA (reference sequence). V was shortened by 3 bases and J by 1 base, with 15 bases between the two germline ends. There are 15 residues in the CDR3.

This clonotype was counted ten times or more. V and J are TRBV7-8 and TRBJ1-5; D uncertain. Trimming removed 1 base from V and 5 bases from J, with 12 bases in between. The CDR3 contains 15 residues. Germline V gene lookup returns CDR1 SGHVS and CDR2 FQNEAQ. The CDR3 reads CASSLVYGEYQPQHF. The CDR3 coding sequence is TGTGCCAGCAGCTTAGTATACGGAGAGTATCAGCCCCAGCATTTT.

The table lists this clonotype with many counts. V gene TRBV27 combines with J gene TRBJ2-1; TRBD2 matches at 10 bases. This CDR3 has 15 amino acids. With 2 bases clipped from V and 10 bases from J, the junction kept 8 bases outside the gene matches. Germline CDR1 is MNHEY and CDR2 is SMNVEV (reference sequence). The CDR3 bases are TGTGCCAGCAGTTTAGGGAGCGGGAGGGCTAGCGAGCAGTTCTTC. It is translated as CASSLGSGRASEQFF.

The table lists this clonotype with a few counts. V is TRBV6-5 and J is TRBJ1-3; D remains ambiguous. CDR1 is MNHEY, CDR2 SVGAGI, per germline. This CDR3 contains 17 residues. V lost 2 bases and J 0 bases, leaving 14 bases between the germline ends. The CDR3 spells CASSYGLRASSGNTIYF. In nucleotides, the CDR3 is TGTGCCAGCAGTTACGGACTGCGGGCGAGCTCTGGAAACACCATATATTTT.